Presented here are 26 T cell receptor beta chains from one specimen sequenced in a study of OX40 agonist ivuxolimab in advanced cancers. Sequencing was performed with immunoSEQ multiplex PCR; in TCRdb, only in-frame clones are kept and a portion is missing. There are just under 20,000 clones in the sample; 74% occur only once, and about 30% lies in the top ten. The source material was CD4+ or CD8+ T cells sorted from blood, sampled in a trial of the OX40 agonist ivuxolimab. These receptors all stem from an adult with an advanced solid tumor such as melanoma, head and neck, liver or kidney cancer.

The J gene is TRBJ2-1, the V gene TRBV7-9; D ambiguous. Germline loops: CDR1 SEHNR, CDR2 FQNEAQ (reference sequence). V was pared by 4 bases and J by 3 bases, with 7 bases between. The CDR3 is 13 residues long. As DNA, the CDR3 is TGTGCCAGCAGCTCACACAGCTACAATGAGCAGTTCTTC. The encoded protein is CASSSHSYNEQFF.

At least ten counts were recorded for this clone. The chain combines TRBV30 with TRBJ2-7; D gene uncertain. The length of the CDR3 is 13 residues. V was shortened by 0 bases and J by 2 bases, with 8 bases between the two germline ends. Germline V lookup: CDR1 GTSNPN, CDR2 SVGIG (reference sequence). CDR3 in DNA: TGTGCCTGGAGTGTTTTCGGCGCCTACGAGCAGTACTTC. It codes for CAWSVFGAYEQYF.

This clone was observed a single time. The V call is TRBV6-5, the J call TRBJ2-3; possibly TRBD1 for D (6 bases). This CDR3 has 13 amino acids. The germline V gene has CDR1 MNHEY and CDR2 SVGAGI. With 2 bases removed from V and 3 bases from J, the gap between germline ends came to 6 bases. CDR3 nucleotides: TGTGCCAGCAGTTACAGGGGGACAGATACGCAGTATTTT. It specifies CASSYRGTDTQYF.

The gene calls are TRBV7-6 and TRBJ2-7, with 9 bases fitting TRBD1. Germline V gene data show CDR1 as SGHVS and CDR2 as FNYEAQ. J gave up 5 bases and V 5 bases, and 10 bases lay outside the gene matches. This CDR3 is built from 15 residues. CDR3: CASSVSGTGLNEQYF. CDR3 bases: TGTGCCAGCAGCGTATCCGGGACAGGGTTAAACGAGCAGTACTTC.

The chain recombines TRBV7-9 with TRBJ2-2; 11 positions match TRBD2. The CDR3 runs 16 residues. Germline V gene data show CDR1 as SEHNR and CDR2 as FQNEAQ (reference sequence). Losses at the gene ends were 4 bases for V and 6 bases for J; bases not matched to a gene: 7. The CDR3 DNA reads as TGTGCCAGCAGCTCCGGGACTAGCGGCCACCCCGGGGAGCTGTTTTTT. This sequence encodes CASSSGTSGHPGELFF.

The genes are TRBV6-6 and TRBJ2-7; no firm D call. V was trimmed by 6 bases and J by 5 bases, leaving 14 bases between them. CDR3 size: 13 residues. Germline assignment: CDR1 MNHNY and CDR2 SVGAGI (reference sequence). The CDR3 DNA sequence: TGTGCCAGCAGCCCGCAGATGTTCAACGAGCAGTACTTC. Translating it yields CASSPQMFNEQYF.

The V and J genes are TRBV29-1 and TRBJ2-1, with 8 bases lining up with TRBD2. V trimming: 3 bases; J trimming: 3 bases; junction bases outside the gene matches: 10. The CDR3 length is 16 residues. Germline CDR1 is SQVTM and CDR2 is ANQGSEA. The CDR3 loop is CSVDREGLIYYNEQFF. The CDR3 bases are TGCAGCGTTGATCGGGAGGGCTTGATTTACTACAATGAGCAGTTCTTC.

The chain carries TRBV11-2 and TRBJ1-1; D perhaps matches TRBD1 (5 bases). The length of the CDR3 is 14 residues. Germline CDR1 reads SGHAT; CDR2 reads FQNNGV. V was trimmed by 6 bases and J by 2 bases, leaving 13 bases between them. The CDR3 region has the DNA TGTGCCAGCAGTTACCTAGACAGTAACACTGAAGCTTTCTTT. It encodes CASSYLDSNTEAFF. Full variable domain (outside the CDR3, taken from reference TRBV11-2 and TRBJ1-1): EAGVAQSPRYKIIEKRQSVAFWCNPISGHATLYWYQQILGQGPKLLIQFQNNGVVDDSQLPKDRFSAERLKGVDSTLKIQPAKLEDSAVYLCASSYLDSNTEAFFGQGTRLTVV.

This chain links TRBV27 with TRBJ2-1; 7 bases are a match to TRBD1. This CDR3 is 14 amino acids long. Germline loops: CDR1 MNHEY, CDR2 SMNVEV (reference sequence). With V trimmed by 5 bases and J by 5 bases, 6 bases remained unmatched. The CDR3 here is CASSLMTGHNEQFF. CDR3 sequence (DNA): TGTGCCAGCAGTCTCATGACAGGGCACAATGAGCAGTTCTTC.

The V gene is TRBV28, the J gene TRBJ2-3, with 7 bases lining up with TRBD2. CDR1 and CDR2 from the germline V gene are MDHEN and SYDVKM. This CDR3 is built from 19 residues. V shed 6 bases and J 4 bases; nucleotides not matched to a gene: 22. The CDR3 DNA is TGTGCCAGCAGCGACGATAGAGGACGGGAGGACCTCTGGGCAGATACGCAGTATTTT. The encoded protein is CASSDDRGREDLWADTQYF.

V is TRBV4-1 and J is TRBJ2-1; D not certain. Germline-derived CDR1 and CDR2 are MGHRA and YSYEKL. This CDR3 spans 16 amino acids. V was cut by 3 bases and J by 3 bases, with 15 bases left in between. CDR3 nucleotides: TGCGCCAGCAGCCACTTGTTGGGCGATGTCTACAATGAGCAGTTCTTC. Translation gives CASSHLLGDVYNEQFF.

The rearrangement uses TRBV6-5 and TRBJ2-7; 8 bases fit TRBD1. Trimming at V came to 0 bases and at J to 3 bases, leaving 7 bases not matched to a gene. The CDR3 has 16 amino acids. CDR1 and CDR2 (germline): MNHEY, SVGAGI. The CDR3 loop reads CASSYSGQVLFYEQYF. The CDR3 DNA sequence: TGTGCCAGCAGTTACTCGGGACAGGTCCTATTCTACGAGCAGTACTTC.

This rearrangement joins TRBV9 to TRBJ1-1; 7 bases agree with TRBD1. Germline CDR1 and CDR2: SGDLS and YYNGEE. V lost 3 bases to trimming and J lost 4 bases; unmatched junction nucleotides: 9. This CDR3 has 15 residues. This chain's CDR3 is CASSAPTGVITEAFF. The CDR3 nucleotides read TGTGCCAGCAGCGCCCCCACAGGGGTGATCACTGAAGCTTTCTTT.

Note on this clone: One end of the junction does not line up with germline, which may come from a read error. J is TRBJ1-6 and V is TRBV11-2, with unresolved D. Germline CDR1 reads SGHAT; CDR2 reads FQNNGV. The CDR3 extends over 16 amino acids. The CDR3 nucleotides read TGCGCCAGCAGCCAAGAATTGGCAGCCTATAATTCACCCCTCCACTTT. It translates to CASSQELAAYNSPLHF.

The J gene is TRBJ1-1, the V gene TRBV27; D not resolved. The CDR3 consists of 13 residues. CDR1 is MNHEY, CDR2 SMNVEV, per germline (reference sequence). Trimming cost V 3 bases and J 3 bases, with 8 bases left between them. In DNA form, the CDR3 reads TGTGCCAGCAGTTTGGTGGGGTACACTGAAGCTTTCTTT. Amino acid sequence: CASSLVGYTEAFF.

The chain uses TRBV5-1 and TRBJ1-6; the D is unclear. Deletions cut 0 bases from V and 6 bases from J, with 7 bases between. This CDR3 comprises 14 residues. CDR1 and CDR2 from the germline V gene are SGHRS and YFSETQ. DNA for the CDR3: TGCGCCAGCAGCTTGGAAGGAACTAATTCACCCCTCCACTTT. Amino acid sequence: CASSLEGTNSPLHF.

This clone has just one count. This chain links TRBV7-9 with TRBJ2-7; 7 bases line up with TRBD1. The CDR3 contains 14 residues. Looked up from germline, CDR1 is SEHNR and CDR2 is FQNEAQ (reference sequence). V trimming: 5 bases; J trimming: 2 bases; junction bases outside the gene matches: 6. Here the CDR3 reads CASSLPGQPYEQYF. CDR3 in DNA: TGTGCCAGCAGCCTACCGGGACAGCCCTACGAGCAGTACTTC.

This clone occurred once. The chain links TRBV11-2 to TRBJ1-1, with unresolved D. The CDR3 length is 12 residues. V gave up 5 bases and J gave up 4 bases, with 8 bases separating them. Germline CDR1 and CDR2: SGHAT and FQNNGV. The CDR3 bases are TGTGCCAGCAGCCTAGTTGGCACTGAAGCTTTCTTT. Protein sequence: CASSLVGTEAFF.

Here the CDR3 DNA reads TGCAGCGTTGACGACAGGGGTACTAGCACAGATACGCAGTATTTT. Residues: CSVDDRGTSTDTQYF. V and J are TRBV29-1 and TRBJ2-3, with 8 positions matching TRBD1. In germline, CDR1 is SQVTM, CDR2 ANQGSEA. This CDR3 comprises 15 residues. J was trimmed by 0 bases and V by 3 bases; bases with no gene match: 5.

This clone was picked up a small number of times. The chain has TRBV7-3 and TRBJ1-2, with D possibly TRBD1 on 6 matching bases. The CDR3 consists of 10 residues. V lost 6 bases, J lost 14 bases, and 13 bases lay in between. Germline CDR1 and CDR2: SGHTA and FQGTGA. For the CDR3, the DNA is TGTGCCAGCAGTGGCAGGGGCTGTACCTTC. Residues: CASSGRGCTF.

This clone occurred once. This chain joins TRBV9 and TRBJ2-3; the D is unclear. This CDR3 has 14 residues. V was clipped by 3 bases and J by 1 base, with 9 bases between them. Germline V gene sequence: CDR1 SGDLS, CDR2 YYNGEE. The CDR3 loop is CASSASIGTDTQYF. The DNA of the CDR3 is TGTGCCAGCAGCGCAAGTATCGGCACAGATACGCAGTATTTT.

This clone showed up just a few times. The rearrangement joins TRBV5-1 to TRBJ1-1, with a weak D call TRBD1 (5 bases). Germline CDR1 and CDR2: SGHRS and YFSETQ. This CDR3 is built from 14 residues. V dropped 5 bases and J dropped 0 bases, with 11 bases sitting between them. CDR3: CASREGHMNTEAFF. The CDR3 region has the DNA TGCGCCAGCAGAGAAGGACACATGAACACTGAAGCTTTCTTT.

The chain combines TRBV2 with TRBJ2-7, with D tentatively TRBD1 (5 bases). Per the germline V gene, CDR1 is SNHLY and CDR2 is FYNNEI. V lost 10 bases and J lost 9, with 22 bases in between. This CDR3 region has 13 residues. CDR3 in amino acids: CATNTQEQAPQYF. In nucleotides, the CDR3 is TGTGCCACCAATACCCAGGAACAGGCCCCGCAGTACTTC. The variable domain in full, completed from reference TRBV2 and TRBJ2-7, reads EPEVTQTPSHQVTQMGQEVILRCVPISNHLYFYWYRQILGQKVEFLVSFYNNEISEKSEIFDDQFSVERPDGSNFTLKIRSTKLEDSAMYFCATNTQEQAPQYFGPGTRLTVT.

The chain is built from TRBV28 and TRBJ1-2; TRBD1 is a possible D gene (5 bases). There are 13 residues in the CDR3. Trimming left V 3 bases short and J 6 bases short, with 11 bases between. Germline V lookup: CDR1 MDHEN, CDR2 SYDVKM. The CDR3 is CASSFGGYHGYTF. As DNA, the CDR3 is TGTGCCAGCAGTTTCGGGGGGTATCATGGCTACACCTTC.

The chain joins TRBV7-9 to TRBJ2-2; TRBD2 matches at 9 bases. Germline values: CDR1 SEHNR, CDR2 FQNEAQ (reference sequence). V lost 2 bases and J lost 0; bases outside the gene matches: 1. CDR3 size: 16 residues. Here the CDR3 DNA reads TGTGCCAGCAGCTTAATAGCGGGGGCGAACACCGGGGAGCTGTTTTTT. Protein sequence: CASSLIAGANTGELFF.

The V gene is TRBV5-4, the J gene TRBJ2-7; the D gene is possibly TRBD1 (6 bases). The V end was cut by 2 bases, the J end by 0 bases, with 9 bases between. Looked up from germline, CDR1 is SGHNT and CDR2 is YYREEE (reference sequence). The CDR3 loop spans 14 amino acids. The CDR3 protein is CASSFWDTSYEQYF. CDR3 nucleotides: TGTGCCAGCAGCTTTTGGGACACCTCCTACGAGCAGTACTTC. Full variable domain (outside the CDR3, taken from reference TRBV5-4 and TRBJ2-7): ETGVTQSPTHLIKTRGQQVTLRCSSQSGHNTVSWYQQALGQGPQFIFQYYREEENGRGNFPPRFSGLQFPNYSSELNVNALELDDSALYLCASSFWDTSYEQYFGPGTRLTVT.